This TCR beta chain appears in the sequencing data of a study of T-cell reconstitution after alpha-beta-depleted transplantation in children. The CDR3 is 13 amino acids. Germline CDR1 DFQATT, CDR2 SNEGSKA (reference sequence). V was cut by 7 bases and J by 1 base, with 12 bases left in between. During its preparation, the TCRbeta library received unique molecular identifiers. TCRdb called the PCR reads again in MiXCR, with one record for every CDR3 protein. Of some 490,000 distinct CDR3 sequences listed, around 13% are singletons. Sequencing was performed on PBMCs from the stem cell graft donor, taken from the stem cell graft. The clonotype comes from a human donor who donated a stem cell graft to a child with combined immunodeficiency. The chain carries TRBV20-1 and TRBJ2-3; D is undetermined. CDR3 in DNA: TGCAGTGTCCTCGGGTTACGCACAGATACGCAGTATTTT. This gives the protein CSVLGLRTDTQYF.